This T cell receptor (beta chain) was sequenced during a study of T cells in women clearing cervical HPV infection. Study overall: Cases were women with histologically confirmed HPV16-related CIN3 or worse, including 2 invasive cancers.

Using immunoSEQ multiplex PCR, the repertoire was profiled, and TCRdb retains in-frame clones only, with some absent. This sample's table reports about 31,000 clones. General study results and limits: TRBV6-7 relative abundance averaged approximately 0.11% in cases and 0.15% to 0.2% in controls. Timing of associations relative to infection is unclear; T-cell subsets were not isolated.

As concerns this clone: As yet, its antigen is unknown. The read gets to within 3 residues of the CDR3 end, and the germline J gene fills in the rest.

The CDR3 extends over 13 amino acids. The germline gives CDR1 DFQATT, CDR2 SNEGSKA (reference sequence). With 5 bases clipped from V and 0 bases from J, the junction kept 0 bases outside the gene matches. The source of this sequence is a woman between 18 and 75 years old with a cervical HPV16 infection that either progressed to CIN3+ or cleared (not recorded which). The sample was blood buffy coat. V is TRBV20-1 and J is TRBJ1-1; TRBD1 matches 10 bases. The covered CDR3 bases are TGCAGTGCTGGACAGGGGGTGAACACTGAA. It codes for CSAGQGVNTE. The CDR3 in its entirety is CSAGQGVNTEAFF.